A single sample gave rise to the 2 T cell receptor beta chains below, sequenced in a study of vaccination effects on CD4 cells after COVID-19. Sequencing was preceded by expansion of antigen-specific CD4+ T cells with viral peptide pools in the ViraFEST assay. Following 10 days of culture, CD4+ T cells were isolated. The vaccine recipients had no prior SARS-CoV-2 infection, with negative nucleocapsid antibodies. These receptors are not linked to any known antigen. Sequenced by immunoSEQ multiplex PCR; TCRdb stores in-frame clones only, minus some. The sample shows 62,000 or so clones, about four fifths of them seen only once. Sequenced here: CD4+ T cells from PBMCs cultured with SARS-CoV-2 spike peptides, sampled before COVID-19 vaccination. The receptor set was obtained from a human donor who received a COVID-19 vaccine.

This clone was counted a few times. This rearrangement joins TRBV19 to TRBJ2-3; TRBD1 aligns across 12 bases. Germline CDR1 and CDR2: LNHDA and SQIVND (reference sequence). The V segment lost 6 bases and the J segment 6 bases; nucleotides outside the gene matches: 7. This CDR3 is 15 amino acids long. The CDR3 here is CASSLGTGGRDTQYF. For the CDR3, the DNA is TGTGCCAGTAGCCTGGGGACAGGGGGCCGGGATACGCAGTATTTT.

The chain recombines TRBV18 with TRBJ1-6; no definite D call. This CDR3 region has 14 residues. Per the germline V gene, CDR1 is KGHSH and CDR2 is LQKENI. With 6 bases removed from V and 7 bases from J, the gap between germline ends came to 13 bases. The CDR3 sequence: CASSTSLANSPLHF. The CDR3 nucleotides read TGTGCCAGCTCGACCTCCCTAGCGAATTCACCCCTCCACTTT.